These 11 T cell receptor beta chains share one sample of origin, sequenced in a study of identical twins. TCRdb processed the 5' RACE reads anew with MiXCR; each CDR3 protein has one entry. The table has about 260,000 distinct CDR3 sequences, roughly 7% seen once. The data also belong to a second study, concerning yellow fever vaccine responses in identical twins.

What was sequenced was memory (CD45RO+) T cells sorted from blood. These receptors were taken from a woman aged 18-30 years in good health.

The table lists this clonotype with a few counts. V gene TRBV5-1 combines with J gene TRBJ2-2; 7 bases line up with TRBD1. This CDR3 is built from 17 residues. V shed 5 bases and J 0 bases; nucleotides not matched to a gene: 10. Germline V gene lookup returns CDR1 SGHRS and CDR2 YFSETQ. Written as DNA, the CDR3 is TGCGCCAGCAGGGGATTTACAGGGGTCACGAACACCGGGGAGCTGTTTTTT. It yields the protein CASRGFTGVTNTGELFF. Together with reference TRBV5-1 and TRBJ2-2, the CDR3 gives the full variable domain: KAGVTQTPRYLIKTRGQQVTLSCSPISGHRSVSWYQQTPGQGLQFLFEYFSETQRNKGNFPGRFSGRQFSNSRSEMNVSTLELGDSALYLCASRGFTGVTNTGELFFGEGSRLTVL.

This clonotype has more than one count but fewer than ten. This chain uses TRBV14 with TRBJ2-3, with a weak D call TRBD2 (5 bases). The ends were cut back, 2 bases at V and 3 bases at J, with 6 bases in the middle. The CDR3 is made up of 13 amino acids. The germline V gene has CDR1 SGHDN and CDR2 FVKESK. The CDR3 sequence: CASSQQRTDTQYF. CDR3 sequence (DNA): TGTGCCAGCAGCCAACAGCGGACAGATACGCAGTATTTT. The full variable domain, its missing parts supplied by reference TRBV14 and TRBJ2-3, is EAGVTQFPSHSVIEKGQTVTLRCDPISGHDNLYWYRRVMGKEIKFLLHFVKESKQDESGMPNNRFLAERTGGTYSTLKVQPAELEDSGVYFCASSQQRTDTQYFGPGTRLTVL.

This clonotype was detected ten times or more. The chain uses TRBV10-3 and TRBJ2-5, with 12 bases matching TRBD2. V lost 3 bases, J lost 9 bases, and 11 bases stayed unmatched. CDR1 is ENHRY and CDR2 is SYGVKD in the germline V gene. CDR3 size: 16 residues. CDR3 sequence reads: CAISERLAGAPLAQYF. DNA for the CDR3: TGTGCCATCAGTGAAAGACTAGCGGGAGCTCCTTTGGCCCAGTACTTC.

This clonotype was picked up a small number of times. The chain joins TRBV15 to TRBJ2-1; D may be TRBD1 or TRBD2 (5 bases each). With 0 bases removed from V and 2 bases from J, the gap between germline ends came to 8 bases. The CDR3 is made up of 15 amino acids. From germline, CDR1 is LNHNV and CDR2 YYDKDF (reference sequence). This chain's CDR3 is CATSRDRGAYNEQFF. DNA of the CDR3: TGTGCCACCAGCAGAGATCGAGGGGCCTACAATGAGCAGTTCTTC.

This clonotype has at least ten counts. V gene TRBV10-3 combines with J gene TRBJ2-2, with D maybe TRBD1 (6 bases). CDR3 length: 13 residues. Germline CDR1 and CDR2: ENHRY and SYGVKD. Trimming removed 10 bases from V and 0 bases from J, with 9 bases in between. This CDR3 is CATRGPNTGELFF. The CDR3 region has the DNA TGTGCCACCAGGGGACCGAACACCGGGGAGCTGTTTTTT.

The chain carries TRBV12-3 or TRBV12-4 and TRBJ1-1; 8 nucleotides align to TRBD1. CDR3 length: 14 amino acids. Trimming took 3 bases from V and 6 from J; bases not matched to a gene: 6. As DNA, the CDR3 is TGTGCCAGCAGTTTTCGACAGGGGCTTTCTGAAGCTTTCTTT. It encodes CASSFRQGLSEAFF.

The table lists this clonotype with a few counts. The chain is built from TRBV7-3 and TRBJ2-3, with D possibly TRBD1 on 5 matching bases. This CDR3 contains 13 residues. The V and J ends lost 4 bases and 5 bases respectively, with 10 bases between them. Germline V gene data show CDR1 as SGHTA and CDR2 as FQGTGA. CDR3 in amino acids: CASSSAGQDTQYF. The CDR3, as DNA: TGTGCCAGCAGCTCCGCCGGACAAGATACGCAGTATTTT.

This clonotype was counted many times. The J gene is TRBJ1-2, the V gene TRBV7-2; D is possibly TRBD1 (6 bases). With 7 bases removed from V and 4 bases from J, the gap between germline ends came to 19 bases. Looked up from germline, CDR1 is SGHTA and CDR2 is FQGNSA. The CDR3 is 15 amino acids. In nucleotides, the CDR3 is TGTGCCAGCAACAAGAGGGGGGGGCTTGGCTATGGCTACACCTTC. It specifies CASNKRGGLGYGYTF.

This clonotype was seen ten or more times. The chain combines TRBV5-6 with TRBJ1-2; D may be TRBD1 (5 bases). The CDR3 has 13 amino acids. Trimming removed 4 bases from V and 5 bases from J, with 12 bases in between. CDR1 and CDR2 (germline): SGHDT, YYEEEE. In nucleotides, the CDR3 is TGTGCCAGCAGCCAGGACAAGATTTATGGCTACACCTTC. Its translation is CASSQDKIYGYTF.

This clonotype was counted only a few times. The chain has TRBV29-1 and TRBJ2-5, with 7 bases fitting TRBD1. Trimming at V came to 3 bases and at J to 2 bases, leaving 3 bases not matched to a gene. Germline V gene lookup returns CDR1 SQVTM and CDR2 ANQGSEA. CDR3 length: 13 amino acids. Here the CDR3 DNA reads TGCAGCGTTGAGGGCAGGGGGCAAGAGACCCAGTACTTC. This sequence encodes CSVEGRGQETQYF.

This clonotype was found a few times. The chain recombines TRBV3-1 with TRBJ2-2, with 7 bases that match TRBD2. CDR1 LGHDT and CDR2 YNNKEL come from the germline V gene (reference sequence). With V trimmed by 4 bases and J by 0 bases, 5 bases remained unmatched. The CDR3 spans 16 residues. CDR3 sequence (DNA): TGTGCCAGCAGCCGATTAAGCGGGGCGAACACCGGGGAGCTGTTTTTT. Encoded protein: CASSRLSGANTGELFF.